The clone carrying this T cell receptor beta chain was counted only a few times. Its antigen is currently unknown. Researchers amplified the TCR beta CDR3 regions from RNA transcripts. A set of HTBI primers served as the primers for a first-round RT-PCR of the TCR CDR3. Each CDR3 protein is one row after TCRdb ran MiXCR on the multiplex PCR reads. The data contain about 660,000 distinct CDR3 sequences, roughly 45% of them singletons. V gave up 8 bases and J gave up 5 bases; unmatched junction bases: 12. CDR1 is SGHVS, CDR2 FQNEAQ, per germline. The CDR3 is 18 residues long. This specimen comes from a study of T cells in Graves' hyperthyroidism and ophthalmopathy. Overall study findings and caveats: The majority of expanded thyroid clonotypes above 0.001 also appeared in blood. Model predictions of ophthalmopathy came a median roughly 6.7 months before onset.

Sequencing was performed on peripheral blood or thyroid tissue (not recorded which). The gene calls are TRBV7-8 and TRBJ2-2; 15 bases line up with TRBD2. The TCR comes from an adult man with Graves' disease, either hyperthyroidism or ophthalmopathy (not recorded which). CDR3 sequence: CASGYRRTSGGGTGELFF. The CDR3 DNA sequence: TGTGCCAGCGGGTACCGAAGGACTAGCGGGGGGGGGACCGGGGAGCTGTTTTTT.